A single sample gave rise to the 29 T cell receptor beta chains below, sequenced in a study of shared clonotypes between healthy human individuals. This table comes from immunoSEQ multiplex PCR, and its TCRdb copy is limited to in-frame clones, with some not included. The profile shows more than 2 million clones, roughly 96% of them singletons. The sample was naive CD4+ T cells sorted from blood. Subset noted: CD45RA+ positively selected. The receptors come from a man aged 18 to 30 in good health.

Worth noting for this clone: The sample holds other DNA sequences that translate to the same CDR3. V usage is TRBV27 and J usage is TRBJ2-3; D possibly corresponds to TRBD2 (5 bases). CDR1 is MNHEY, CDR2 SMNVEV, per germline (reference sequence). Trimming took 2 bases from V and 0 from J, leaving 9 bases between them. The CDR3 totals 15 residues. CDR3 region: CASSLEGRSTDTQYF. As DNA, the CDR3 is TGTGCCAGCAGTTTAGAGGGAAGGAGCACAGATACGCAGTATTTT.

This clone appeared once. The V gene is TRBV11-2, the J gene TRBJ1-2; 11 nucleotides line up with TRBD1. Per germline, CDR1 SGHAT and CDR2 FQNNGV. The CDR3 runs to 14 residues. The V segment lost 5 bases and the J segment 8 bases; nucleotides outside the gene matches: 7. The CDR3 loop reads CASSTGQGVVGYTF. The CDR3 DNA reads TGTGCCAGCAGCACGGGACAGGGGGTCGTGGGCTACACCTTC.

This clone was seen a single time. The CDR3 protein is CASSPNTGITGELFF. The CDR3 coding sequence is TGTGCCAGCAGTCCGAATACAGGGATTACCGGGGAGCTGTTTTTT. The J gene is TRBJ2-2, the V gene TRBV27, with D perhaps matching TRBD1 (6 bases). CDR3 length: 15 amino acids. Germline CDR1 is MNHEY and CDR2 is SMNVEV (reference sequence). V was clipped by 5 bases and J by 5 bases, with 15 bases between them.

The genes are TRBV5-1 and TRBJ1-6; tentatively, D is TRBD1 (6 bases). This CDR3 is built from 17 residues. Germline lookup yields CDR1 SGHRS and CDR2 YFSETQ. The V end lost 4 bases, the J end lost 10 bases, and 24 bases lay between the germline ends. CDR3 nucleotides: TGCGCCAGCAGCCCGGAGGGGGGGTCCCGTTCCGGCTCACCCCTCCACTTT. Its translation is CASSPEGGSRSGSPLHF.

The chain recombines TRBV29-1 with TRBJ1-2; D is perhaps TRBD1 (5 bases). The CDR3 is 14 amino acids. V lost 7 bases and J 4 bases, leaving 19 bases between the germline ends. CDR1 is SQVTM and CDR2 is ANQGSEA in the germline V gene. CDR3 coding DNA: TGCAGCGCCGAAGAAGGGGCCTTGGGCTATGGCTACACCTTC. Translated, it gives CSAEEGALGYGYTF. The whole variable domain, remainder taken from reference TRBV29-1 and TRBJ1-2, is SAVISQKPSRDICQRGTSLTIQCQVDSQVTMMFWYRQQPGQSLTLIATANQGSEATYESGFVIDKFPISRPNLTFSTLTVSNMSPEDSSIYLCSAEEGALGYGYTFGSGTRLTVV.

The chain combines TRBV9 with TRBJ2-3; D is perhaps TRBD2 (8 bases). V shed 3 bases and J shed 4 bases, with 18 bases lying between them. Looked up from germline, CDR1 is SGDLS and CDR2 is YYNGEE. The CDR3 covers 16 residues. CDR3: CASSAREGAVPDTQYF. The DNA of the CDR3 is TGTGCCAGCAGCGCTCGGGAGGGGGCAGTCCCAGATACGCAGTATTTT.

The V call is TRBV18, the J call TRBJ2-2, with D unclear. Germline V gives CDR1 KGHSH, CDR2 LQKENI. Trimming left V 2 bases short and J 0 bases short, with 10 bases between. There are 16 residues in the CDR3. The CDR3 protein is CASSPNQIANTGELFF. The CDR3, as DNA: TGTGCCAGCTCACCAAATCAAATCGCGAACACCGGGGAGCTGTTTTTT.

J is TRBJ2-1 and V is TRBV5-3; no definite D call. Being an ORF, TRBV5-3 has a function that is uncertain. CDR3 length equals 15 residues. V was trimmed by 5 bases and J by 4 bases, leaving 16 bases between them. The CDR3 region is CARSLLLNKYNEQFF. In DNA form, the CDR3 reads TGTGCCAGAAGTCTTCTTCTTAACAAGTACAATGAGCAGTTCTTC.

V usage is TRBV5-4 and J usage is TRBJ2-1, with D possibly being TRBD2 (5 bases). The CDR3 runs 15 residues. V gave up 4 bases and J gave up 5 bases, with 16 bases separating them. The V gene's germline CDR1 is SGHNT and CDR2 YYREEE (reference sequence). The chain's CDR3 is CASSPAGPTDNEQFF. The CDR3 nucleotides are TGTGCCAGCAGCCCGGCGGGTCCTACTGACAATGAGCAGTTCTTC.

This chain connects TRBV18 to TRBJ2-5; 12 positions agree with TRBD1. This CDR3 contains 16 residues. V was pared by 6 bases and J by 3 bases, with 8 bases of the junction left unmatched. Germline assignment: CDR1 KGHSH and CDR2 LQKENI. CDR3 residues: CASSPTGTGGEETQYF. The CDR3 DNA reads TGTGCCAGCTCTCCCACCGGGACAGGGGGCGAAGAGACCCAGTACTTC.

The chain is built from TRBV10-2 and TRBJ2-2, with 7 bases lining up with TRBD1. The CDR3 has 15 amino acids. V lost 4 bases to trimming and J lost 0 bases; unmatched junction nucleotides: 2. Germline V gene data show CDR1 as WSHSY and CDR2 as SAAADI. The DNA for the CDR3 is TGCGCCAGCAGTGCGACAGGGACGAACACCGGGGAGCTGTTTTTT. This translates into CASSATGTNTGELFF.

The V and J genes are TRBV28 and TRBJ2-7, with D perhaps matching TRBD2 (7 bases). CDR1 is MDHEN and CDR2 is SYDVKM in the germline V gene. Deletions cut 6 bases from V and 1 base from J, with 16 bases between. This CDR3 has 15 amino acids. The CDR3 DNA sequence: TGTGCCAGCAGCGGCGCGGGGGCACGATCCTACGAGCAGTACTTC. Its translation: CASSGAGARSYEQYF. Drawing the rest from reference TRBV28 and TRBJ2-7, the complete variable domain is DVKVTQSSRYLVKRTGEKVFLECVQDMDHENMFWYRQDPGLGLRLIYFSYDVKMKEKGDIPEGYSVSREKKERFSLILESASTNQTSMYLCASSGAGARSYEQYFGPGTRLTVT.

The gene calls are TRBV18 and TRBJ2-7; D perhaps matches TRBD1 (6 bases). With 0 bases removed from V and 0 bases from J, the gap between germline ends came to 12 bases. Looked up from germline, CDR1 is KGHSH and CDR2 is LQKENI. CDR3 length: 16 amino acids. The DNA for the CDR3 is TGTGCCAGCTCACCACCCGGGACACCGAGCTCCTACGAGCAGTACTTC. Translation gives CASSPPGTPSSYEQYF.

The rearrangement joins TRBV11-2 to TRBJ2-5; 7 nucleotides line up with TRBD1. With 4 bases clipped from V and 5 bases from J, the junction kept 10 bases outside the gene matches. CDR1 is SGHAT and CDR2 is FQNNGV in the germline V gene. The CDR3 has 15 amino acids. CDR3 loop: CASSSGTAHGETQYF. The CDR3 nucleotides are TGTGCCAGCAGCTCTGGGACAGCCCACGGGGAGACCCAGTACTTC.

J is TRBJ2-2 and V is TRBV9; 7 nucleotides align to TRBD2. CDR3 length: 17 residues. Germline V gene lookup returns CDR1 SGDLS and CDR2 YYNGEE. Trimming removed 1 base from V and 3 bases from J; junction bases left unmatched: 9. The CDR3 bases are TGTGCCAGCAGCGTAACTCTCGCGGGAGAGGACACCGGGGAGCTGTTTTTT. This sequence encodes CASSVTLAGEDTGELFF. The full variable domain, with the rest looked up from reference TRBV9 and TRBJ2-2, is DSGVTQTPKHLITATGQRVTLRCSPRSGDLSVYWYQQSLDQGLQFLIQYYNGEERAKGNILERFSAQQFPDLHSELNLSSLELGDSALYFCASSVTLAGEDTGELFFGEGSRLTVL.

The rearrangement joins TRBV29-1 to TRBJ1-4, with 7 bases that match TRBD1. J was trimmed by 8 bases and V by 4 bases; bases with no gene match: 4. CDR1 and CDR2 from the germline V gene are SQVTM and ANQGSEA. This CDR3 has 12 amino acids. CDR3 nucleotide sequence: TGCAGCGTTGCGGCAGGGGGAGAAAAACTGTTTTTT. It encodes CSVAAGGEKLFF.

This chain joins TRBV7-9 and TRBJ2-3; 12 nucleotides line up with TRBD2. V trimming: 2 bases; J trimming: 3 bases; junction bases outside the gene matches: 6. CDR1 is SEHNR, CDR2 FQNEAQ, per germline (reference sequence). The CDR3 has 17 amino acids. CDR3 sequence: CASSLRTSGKRTDTQYF. CDR3 nucleotide sequence: TGTGCCAGCAGCTTAAGGACTAGCGGGAAGCGGACAGATACGCAGTATTTT.

The chain carries TRBV5-1 and TRBJ2-3; TRBD1 matches 9 bases. V lost 4 bases and J lost 6; bases outside the gene matches: 9. Germline lookup yields CDR1 SGHRS and CDR2 YFSETQ. The CDR3 extends over 15 amino acids. CDR3 protein: CASSPTGQGADTQYF. Written as DNA, the CDR3 is TGCGCCAGCAGCCCAACGGGACAGGGTGCGGATACGCAGTATTTT.

The gene calls are TRBV30 and TRBJ1-1; the D gene is possibly TRBD1 (5 bases). Germline V gene lookup returns CDR1 GTSNPN and CDR2 SVGIG (reference sequence). The CDR3 contains 14 residues. The V and J ends lost 5 bases and 0 bases respectively, with 13 bases between them. CDR3 DNA sequence: TGTGCCTGGGGGGACGGCCAGGTGAACACTGAAGCTTTCTTT. Translated, it gives CAWGDGQVNTEAFF.

On this clone itself: Other DNA variants within this sample encode the same CDR3. The chain has TRBV7-9 and TRBJ2-5; D gene uncertain. V was trimmed by 1 base and J by 5 bases, leaving 8 bases between them. The V gene's germline CDR1 is SEHNR and CDR2 FQNEAQ (reference sequence). This CDR3 contains 13 residues. The CDR3 protein is CASSLGPRETQYF. The CDR3 nucleotides read TGTGCCAGCAGCTTAGGGCCAAGGGAGACCCAGTACTTC.

About this clone itself: Other DNA sequences in the same sample also yield this CDR3. The chain recombines TRBV9 with TRBJ1-2; D remains unclear. V lost 0 bases and J 1 base, leaving 4 bases between the germline ends. Germline CDR1 and CDR2: SGDLS and YYNGEE. This CDR3 contains 13 residues. The CDR3 reads CASSVEDNYGYTF. The DNA for the CDR3 is TGTGCCAGCAGCGTAGAGGATAACTATGGCTACACCTTC.

This clone has just one count. V usage is TRBV28 and J usage is TRBJ2-2; a weak D match, TRBD2 (5 bases). CDR3 length equals 13 residues. Per the germline V gene, CDR1 is MDHEN and CDR2 is SYDVKM. V dropped 8 bases and J dropped 0 bases, with 7 bases sitting between them. This CDR3 is CASGSANTGELFF. DNA for the CDR3: TGTGCCAGCGGTAGCGCGAACACCGGGGAGCTGTTTTTT. The complete variable domain, with remaining parts taken from reference TRBV28 and TRBJ2-2, reads DVKVTQSSRYLVKRTGEKVFLECVQDMDHENMFWYRQDPGLGLRLIYFSYDVKMKEKGDIPEGYSVSREKKERFSLILESASTNQTSMYLCASGSANTGELFFGEGSRLTVL.

The rearrangement joins TRBV6-1 to TRBJ1-6, with 7 bases identical to TRBD1. In germline, CDR1 is MNHNS, CDR2 SASEGT. With 1 base clipped from V and 10 bases from J, the junction kept 7 bases outside the gene matches. This CDR3 spans 15 amino acids. The CDR3 DNA reads TGTGCCAGCAGTGAAGGACAGGGACGGGGCTCACCCCTCCACTTT. Translation gives CASSEGQGRGSPLHF.

This clone came up once. The rearrangement uses TRBV2 and TRBJ2-7; D might be TRBD1 (5 bases). Germline V gene sequence: CDR1 SNHLY, CDR2 FYNNEI. Trimming stripped 7 bases from V and 5 bases from J, with 9 bases between. The CDR3 spans 11 residues. CDR3 coding DNA: TGTGCCAGCAAGGCAGGGCACGAGCAGTACTTC. Protein sequence: CASKAGHEQYF.

About this clone itself: The same CDR3 can be traced to other DNA sequences in this sample. CDR3 loop: CASSPAGGDYGYTF. CDR3 bases: TGTGCCAGCTCACCAGCAGGGGGGGACTATGGCTACACCTTC. The chain uses TRBV18 and TRBJ1-2; 7 bases align to TRBD1. Germline assignment: CDR1 KGHSH and CDR2 LQKENI. The CDR3 totals 14 residues. J gave up 3 bases and V 2 bases, and 3 bases lay outside the gene matches.

This chain connects TRBV9 to TRBJ2-2, with D possibly TRBD2 on 5 matching bases. Trimming removed 3 bases from V and 2 bases from J, with 8 bases in between. Germline assignment: CDR1 SGDLS and CDR2 YYNGEE. The CDR3 loop spans 14 amino acids. The CDR3 DNA follows: TGTGCCAGCAGCGGAGGGTTCAACACCGGGGAGCTGTTTTTT. This translates into CASSGGFNTGELFF.

The chain has TRBV6-1 and TRBJ1-5; D uncertain. V lost 7 bases to trimming and J lost 2 bases, with 9 bases between them. The germline V gene encodes CDR1 MNHNS and CDR2 SASEGT. The CDR3 extends over 13 amino acids. The CDR3 loop reads CASKTEGNQPQHF. The CDR3 region has the DNA TGTGCCAGCAAAACAGAGGGCAATCAGCCCCAGCATTTT.

The chain uses TRBV11-3 and TRBJ2-1; a possible D gene is TRBD2 (5 bases). Trimming removed 3 bases from V and 6 bases from J, with 21 bases in between. This CDR3 has 17 amino acids. Germline loops: CDR1 SGHNT, CDR2 YENEEA. Written as DNA, the CDR3 is TGTGCCAGCAGCTTGACCCCTACCCGCGGGTCTAGCAATGAGCAGTTCTTC. Protein product: CASSLTPTRGSSNEQFF.

V gene TRBV6-5 combines with J gene TRBJ2-3, with 11 bases matching TRBD1. The ends lost 6 bases at V and 2 bases at J; junction bases unmatched: 4. The germline gives CDR1 MNHEY, CDR2 SVGAGI. CDR3 length: 15 amino acids. Here the CDR3 DNA reads TGTGCCAGCAGCCAGGGACAGGGGGTCACAGATACGCAGTATTTT. Translated, it gives CASSQGQGVTDTQYF.